The 20 T cell receptor beta chains below come from one sample, sequenced in a study of control samples from healthy donors and cancer patients. TCRdb's copy holds only in-frame clones and misses some; the assay was immunoSEQ multiplex PCR. The sample consists of roughly 190,000 clones, around 90% of them appearing once. The sequenced sample was blood. The source of these receptors is a man aged 25-45 years in good health.

V and J are TRBV6-5 and TRBJ2-7; tentatively, D is TRBD2 (6 bases). CDR1 is MNHEY and CDR2 is SVGAGI in the germline V gene. The length of the CDR3 is 14 residues. Trimming pared 7 bases from V and 0 bases from J, leaving 13 bases between. CDR3 nucleotides: TGTGCCAGCAAGCGCGGGGATGGCTCCTACGAGCAGTACTTC. It is translated as CASKRGDGSYEQYF.

V is TRBV5-6 and J is TRBJ1-5; 11 nucleotides agree with TRBD1. V dropped 3 bases and J dropped 2; count of bases not matched to a gene: 4. CDR1 and CDR2 from the germline V gene are SGHDT and YYEEEE. The CDR3 runs 16 residues. The CDR3 sequence: CASSSDRGHGNQPQHF. For the CDR3, the DNA is TGTGCCAGCAGCTCGGACAGGGGGCATGGCAATCAGCCCCAGCATTTT.

The V gene is TRBV9, the J gene TRBJ2-1; weak D call: TRBD2 (6 bases). Between the trimmed V and J ends, which lost 0 bases and 8 bases, there was a span of 18 bases. CDR1 is SGDLS and CDR2 is YYNGEE in the germline V gene. This CDR3 has 16 amino acids. The CDR3 protein is CASSVVTGEYVDEQFF. The CDR3 nucleotides read TGTGCCAGCAGCGTAGTTACGGGGGAGTACGTCGATGAGCAGTTCTTC. The full variable domain, with the rest looked up from reference TRBV9 and TRBJ2-1, is DSGVTQTPKHLITATGQRVTLRCSPRSGDLSVYWYQQSLDQGLQFLIQYYNGEERAKGNILERFSAQQFPDLHSELNLSSLELGDSALYFCASSVVTGEYVDEQFFGPGTRLTVL.

The chain employs TRBV19 and TRBJ1-5, with D possibly matching TRBD1 (5 bases). The CDR3 has 14 residues. With 4 bases removed from V and 1 base from J, the gap between germline ends came to 8 bases. In germline, CDR1 is LNHDA, CDR2 SQIVND (reference sequence). The CDR3: CASSKRDSNQPQHF. Written as DNA, the CDR3 is TGTGCCAGTAGTAAACGGGACAGCAATCAGCCCCAGCATTTT.

The J gene is TRBJ1-1, the V gene TRBV6-5, with a possible D match to TRBD1 (6 bases). Trimming cost V 2 bases and J 9 bases, with 10 bases left between them. In germline, CDR1 is MNHEY, CDR2 SVGAGI. The length of the CDR3 is 12 residues. The CDR3 loop reads CASSYPTGQAFF. CDR3 nucleotide sequence: TGTGCCAGCAGTTACCCGACAGGCCAAGCTTTCTTT.

J is TRBJ1-4 and V is TRBV24-1; TRBD1 matches at 7 bases. The CDR3 contains 15 residues. Germline CDR1 is KGHDR and CDR2 is SFDVKD. V lost 1 base and J lost 6; bases outside the gene matches: 4. CDR3 sequence: CATSDFDQGDEKLFF. CDR3 in DNA: TGTGCCACCAGTGATTTTGATCAGGGGGATGAAAAACTGTTTTTT.

Notes on this clone: One end of the junction fails to match germline, which may point to a read error. The chain combines TRBV5-1 with TRBJ2-3; 8 bases map to TRBD2. CDR1 is SGHRS, CDR2 YFSETQ, per germline. This CDR3 contains 15 residues. CDR3 loop: CPSTRLGGGLDTQYF. CDR3 DNA: TGCCCCAGCACACGACTGGGCGGGGGGTTAGATACGCAGTATTTT. The whole variable domain, remainder taken from reference TRBV5-1 and TRBJ2-3, is KAGVTQTPRYLIKTRGQQVTLSCSPISGHRSVSWYQQTPGQGLQFLFEYFSETQRNKGNFPGRFSGRQFSNSRSEMNVSTLELGDSALYLCPSTRLGGGLDTQYFGPGTRLTVL.

This sequence joins TRBV12-3 or TRBV12-4 and TRBJ1-4; D remains unclear. This CDR3 region has 13 residues. V was trimmed by 10 bases and J by 0 bases, leaving 9 bases between them. CDR3 nucleotides: TGTGCCACCGCGCATGCAACTAATGAAAAACTGTTTTTT. Translated, it gives CATAHATNEKLFF.

The chain employs TRBV6-1 and TRBJ1-3; D unresolved. Germline V gives CDR1 MNHNS, CDR2 SASEGT. Trimming removed 0 bases at V and 3 bases at J, with 9 bases between. The CDR3 covers 15 residues. CDR3 nucleotides: TGTGCCAGCAGTGAAGCATGGGGATATGGAAACACCATATATTTT. Encoded protein: CASSEAWGYGNTIYF.

This chain's CDR3 is CASSQGPTGGTYEQYF. The DNA for the CDR3 is TGCGCCAGCAGCCAAGGCCCGACAGGGGGTACCTACGAGCAGTACTTC. The J gene is TRBJ2-7, the V gene TRBV4-1; TRBD1 matches at 9 bases. The CDR3 is 16 residues long. Germline-derived CDR1 and CDR2 are MGHRA and YSYEKL. Unmatched junction bases numbered 6, after V lost 1 base and J lost 2 bases.

In its sample, this clone was seen a few times. The chain combines TRBV5-6 with TRBJ1-4; a possible D gene is TRBD1 (5 bases). From germline, CDR1 is SGHDT and CDR2 YYEEEE. The CDR3 contains 15 residues. Trimming took 4 bases from V and 3 from J, leaving 13 bases between them. The CDR3 reads CASSIFAGPNEKLFF. The CDR3 DNA sequence: TGTGCCAGCAGCATTTTCGCGGGACCTAATGAAAAACTGTTTTTT.

This clone was seen more than once but under ten times. The gene calls are TRBV2 and TRBJ1-3; unclear D gene. The CDR3 consists of 15 residues. Deletions cut 8 bases from V and 2 bases from J, with 16 bases between. CDR1 and CDR2 from the germline V gene are SNHLY and FYNNEI. The CDR3 region is CASRSSGRTGNTIYF. As DNA, the CDR3 is TGTGCCAGCCGGAGTTCGGGCCGGACTGGAAACACCATATATTTT.

This rearrangement joins TRBV7-9 to TRBJ2-2; D might be TRBD1 or TRBD2, each matching 5 bases. V was clipped by 4 bases and J by 7 bases, with 7 bases between them. Germline CDR1 SEHNR, CDR2 FQNEAQ (reference sequence). The CDR3 loop spans 12 amino acids. The CDR3 DNA reads TGTGCCAGCAGCTGGGGGAGCGGGGAGCTGTTTTTT. Residues: CASSWGSGELFF. Based on the CDR3 plus reference TRBV7-9 and TRBJ2-2, the full variable domain is DTGVSQNPRHKITKRGQNVTFRCDPISEHNRLYWYRQTLGQGPEFLTYFQNEAQLEKSRLLSDRFSAERPKGSFSTLEIQRTEQGDSAMYLCASSWGSGELFFGEGSRLTVL.

CDR3 DNA sequence: TGCGCCAGCAGCCATCCCACCGGGGCAGATACGCAGTATTTT. Translating it yields CASSHPTGADTQYF. J is TRBJ2-3 and V is TRBV5-1; D is possibly TRBD2 (5 bases). This CDR3 region has 14 residues. The V and J ends lost 4 bases and 4 bases respectively, with 13 bases between them. Germline loops: CDR1 SGHRS, CDR2 YFSETQ.

The genes are TRBV19 and TRBJ2-1, with TRBD1 identical over 9 bases. Looked up from germline, CDR1 is LNHDA and CDR2 is SQIVND (reference sequence). V was clipped by 3 bases and J by 12 bases; unmatched bases: 6. The CDR3 extends over 13 amino acids. CDR3 DNA: TGTGCCAGTAGTATTGGGGACAGGGAAAGGCAGTTCTTC. This translates into CASSIGDRERQFF. The variable domain in full, completed from reference TRBV19 and TRBJ2-1, reads DGGITQSPKYLFRKEGQNVTLSCEQNLNHDAMYWYRQDPGQGLRLIYYSQIVNDFQKGDIAEGYSVSREKKESFPLTVTSAQKNPTAFYLCASSIGDRERQFFGPGTRLTVL.

The chain is built from TRBV29-1 and TRBJ2-3; D possibly corresponds to TRBD2 (5 bases). The germline CDR1 and CDR2 sequences are SQVTM and ANQGSEA. Trimming removed 5 bases at V and 4 bases at J, with 19 bases between. CDR3 length: 15 amino acids. CDR3 coding DNA: TGCAGCGTTCTACGCGGCTCCCCGAGGGCAGATACGCAGTATTTT. Its protein is CSVLRGSPRADTQYF.

The rearrangement uses TRBV6-1 and TRBJ2-1; TRBD1 might be the D (7 bases). Germline assignment: CDR1 MNHNS and CDR2 SASEGT. This CDR3 comprises 17 residues. The ends were cut back, 4 bases at V and 5 bases at J, with 21 bases in the middle. DNA of the CDR3: TGTGCCAGCAGTGGTCGGGCAGGGGGGCTTAGGGACAATGAGCAGTTCTTC. Translating gives CASSGRAGGLRDNEQFF.

The genes are TRBV5-1 and TRBJ1-4, with 7 positions matching TRBD1. CDR1 is SGHRS and CDR2 is YFSETQ in the germline V gene. The J segment lost 1 base and the V segment lost 3 bases, leaving 3 bases of the junction unmatched. The CDR3 consists of 15 residues. CDR3 coding DNA: TGCGCCAGCAGCTCCCGACAGGGAACTAATGAAAAACTGTTTTTT. Its protein is CASSSRQGTNEKLFF.

The chain has TRBV6-4 and TRBJ2-1, with 9 bases lining up with TRBD2. The germline CDR1 and CDR2 sequences are MRHNA and SNTAGT. With V trimmed by 4 bases and J by 2 bases, 3 bases remained unmatched. The CDR3 length is 15 residues. The CDR3 nucleotides are TGTGCCAGCAGTGCCTTAGCGGGGGCCTACAATGAGCAGTTCTTC. It encodes CASSALAGAYNEQFF.

The chain uses TRBV7-8 and TRBJ1-4; D uncertain. Germline loops: CDR1 SGHVS, CDR2 FQNEAQ. The CDR3 is 12 amino acids. V was clipped by 5 bases and J by 7 bases, with 8 bases between them. CDR3 sequence (DNA): TGTGCCAGCAGCCTTGTCCGTGAAAAACTGTTTTTT. It is translated as CASSLVREKLFF.